The 11 T cell receptor beta chains listed next were all sequenced from one sample in a study of tumor-infiltrating lymphocytes in primary liver carcinoma. TCR beta cDNA was reverse-transcribed from 400 to 500 ng of total RNA. The reaction used a constant-region primer and ProtoScript II reverse transcriptase. Three nested multiplex PCR rounds, a slightly modified ARM-PCR, produced the libraries for TCR beta. Forward primers for TRBV1-TRBV30 and a C-beta reverse primer served the first two PCR rounds, at about 10 cycles each. TCRdb re-called the multiplex PCR reads with MiXCR, one entry per CDR3 protein. The table includes around 170,000 distinct CDR3 sequences, 60% detected once. Unsorted whole blood supplied the blood RNA, and germline DNA was isolated too. The source material was peripheral blood. The receptors originated from a man aged 35 to 55 with primary liver carcinoma and hepatitis B virus infection.

Many counts were recorded for this clonotype. V usage is TRBV13 and J usage is TRBJ2-5, with 10 bases that match TRBD2. Trimming cost V 2 bases and J 4 bases; bases outside gene matches: 4. The CDR3 has 15 amino acids. Germline CDR1 is PRHDT and CDR2 is FYEKMQ (reference sequence). CDR3 DNA sequence: TGTGCCAGCAGCTTACTAGCGGGAGTGGGAGAGACCCAGTACTTC. Translating it yields CASSLLAGVGETQYF.

This clonotype was observed a few times. The chain uses TRBV6-6 and TRBJ2-7; TRBD2 agrees at 13 bases. V dropped 11 bases and J dropped 2; count of bases not matched to a gene: 9. This CDR3 has 15 residues. CDR1 is MNHNY, CDR2 SVGAGI, per germline (reference sequence). The CDR3: CAPTGTSGAPYEQYF. CDR3 DNA sequence: TGTGCCCCCACCGGGACTAGCGGGGCGCCCTACGAGCAGTACTTC.

This clonotype has at least ten counts. V gene TRBV29-1 combines with J gene TRBJ2-7, with TRBD1 matching 7 bases. The V and J ends lost 5 bases and 3 bases, in that order; junction bases with no gene match: 7. The CDR3 extends over 13 amino acids. Germline values: CDR1 SQVTM, CDR2 ANQGSEA. The CDR3 here is CSVPRAGGYEQYF. CDR3 in DNA: TGCAGCGTTCCCCGGGCAGGGGGCTACGAGCAGTACTTC.

Only a few counts were recorded for this clonotype. Being one base from a much bigger clone, this may be a read error. The rearrangement uses TRBV11-2 and TRBJ2-1; the match to TRBD1 covers 9 bases. CDR1 is SGHAT and CDR2 is FQNNGV in the germline V gene. J gave up 4 bases and V 5 bases, and 6 bases lay outside the gene matches. The CDR3 is made up of 15 amino acids. CDR3 in DNA: TGTGCCAGCAGCCTCGTGGGACAGGGTTACAATGAGCAGTTCTTC. Protein product: CASSLVGQGYNEQFF.

This clonotype was seen a few times. The genes are TRBV10-3 and TRBJ1-2; 7 positions agree with TRBD1. Germline assignment: CDR1 ENHRY and CDR2 SYGVKD. The CDR3 contains 13 residues. Trimming took 6 bases from V and 7 from J; bases not matched to a gene: 8. The CDR3 region is CAISDDRDGGYTF. DNA of the CDR3: TGTGCCATCAGCGACGACAGGGATGGTGGCTACACCTTC.

The table lists this clonotype with a few counts. This chain uses TRBV6-5 with TRBJ2-7; a weak D match, TRBD2 (6 bases). The CDR3 extends over 12 amino acids. Trimming removed 6 bases at V and 5 bases at J, with 11 bases between. In germline, CDR1 is MNHEY, CDR2 SVGAGI. In DNA form, the CDR3 reads TGTGCCAGCAGGAGACTAGACCACGAGCAGTACTTC. Residues: CASRRLDHEQYF.

This clonotype was detected once. The V and J genes are TRBV12-3 or TRBV12-4 and TRBJ2-5; D is undetermined. Trimming removed 4 bases at V and 3 bases at J, with 3 bases between. The CDR3 covers 11 residues. CDR3 in DNA: TGTGCCAGCAGTTGGGAAGAGACCCAGTACTTC. Its protein is CASSWEETQYF.

V is TRBV7-3 and J is TRBJ2-3; 9 bases fit TRBD2. Per germline, CDR1 SGHTA and CDR2 FQGTGA. With V trimmed by 4 bases and J by 1 base, 3 bases remained unmatched. CDR3 length equals 15 residues. CDR3 sequence reads: CASSSRLAGTDTQYF. The CDR3 DNA sequence: TGTGCCAGCAGCTCCAGACTAGCGGGCACAGATACGCAGTATTTT. Complete variable domain (other parts from reference TRBV7-3 and TRBJ2-3): GAGVSQTPSNKVTEKGKYVELRCDPISGHTALYWYRQSLGQGPEFLIYFQGTGAADDSGLPNDRFFAVRPEGSVSTLKIQRTERGDSAVYLCASSSRLAGTDTQYFGPGTRLTVL.

Worth noting for this clonotype: A much larger clone differs by one base, so this may be a read error. The chain recombines TRBV11-1 with TRBJ2-3, with D uncertain. CDR3 size: 14 residues. V shed 3 bases and J shed 2 bases, with 9 bases lying between them. Germline-derived CDR1 and CDR2 are SGHAT and FQDESV (reference sequence). CDR3 nucleotide sequence: TGTGCCAGCAGCTTGGAAACTAACACAGATACGCAGTATTTT. Amino acid sequence: CASSLETNTDTQYF. Using reference TRBV11-1 and TRBJ2-3 for the parts outside the CDR3, the full variable domain is EAEVAQSPRYKITEKSQAVAFWCDPISGHATLYWYRQILGQGPELLVQFQDESVVDDSQLPKDRFSAERLKGVDSTLKIQPAELGDSAMYLCASSLETNTDTQYFGPGTRLTVL.

Comment on this clonotype: It may be a read error: a sequence one base away is much more abundant. The chain combines TRBV29-1 with TRBJ2-7, with 9 bases lining up with TRBD1. CDR3 length: 13 amino acids. Germline CDR1 and CDR2: SQVTM and ANQGSEA. The CDR3 loop reads CTVGPGQGYEQYF. The DNA for the CDR3 is TGCACCGTAGGCCCGGGACAGGGTTACGAGCAGTACTTC.

V and J are TRBV12-5 and TRBJ1-5, with 9 bases lining up with TRBD1. This CDR3 is 18 amino acids long. With 4 bases clipped from V and 1 base from J, the junction kept 11 bases outside the gene matches. Germline V lookup: CDR1 LGHNT, CDR2 FRNRAP. CDR3 sequence reads: CASGSPVTGGRSNQPQHF. The CDR3 region has the DNA TGTGCTAGTGGTTCTCCCGTGACAGGGGGTAGGAGCAATCAGCCCCAGCATTTT. Complete variable domain (other parts from reference TRBV12-5 and TRBJ1-5): DARVTQTPRHKVTEMGQEVTMRCQPILGHNTVFWYRQTMMQGLELLAYFRNRAPLDDSGMPKDRFSAEMPDATLATLKIQPSEPRDSAVYFCASGSPVTGGRSNQPQHFGDGTRLSIL.